The entry below gives a single T cell receptor (beta chain) sequence along with its context. Antigen: not known. The data stem from a study of T cell responses to AZD1222 COVID-19 vaccine. Whole-study findings and limits: Unmutated variant regions are reportedly targeted by nearly half of spike-specific TCRs. Seropositivity was recorded at baseline in only a handful of AZD1222 recipients.

The method was immunoSEQ multiplex PCR; TCRdb's version includes in-frame clones alone and lacks a portion of them. Of around 130,000 clones in the sample, about 91% are singletons; the top ten hold 1.5% to 2%. CDR1 is SEHNR, CDR2 FQNEAQ, per germline (reference sequence). V gave up 1 base and J gave up 12 bases; unmatched junction bases: 7. This CDR3 is built from 13 residues. Sequenced here: peripheral blood, sampled 28 days after the second AZD1222 dose. The source is an adult who received the AZD1222 COVID-19 vaccine. The chain combines TRBV7-9 with TRBJ2-7; TRBD1 matches at 9 bases. The CDR3 nucleotides read TGTGCCAGCAGCTTAGAATATACAGGGGGCATGTACGTC. This translates into CASSLEYTGGMYV.